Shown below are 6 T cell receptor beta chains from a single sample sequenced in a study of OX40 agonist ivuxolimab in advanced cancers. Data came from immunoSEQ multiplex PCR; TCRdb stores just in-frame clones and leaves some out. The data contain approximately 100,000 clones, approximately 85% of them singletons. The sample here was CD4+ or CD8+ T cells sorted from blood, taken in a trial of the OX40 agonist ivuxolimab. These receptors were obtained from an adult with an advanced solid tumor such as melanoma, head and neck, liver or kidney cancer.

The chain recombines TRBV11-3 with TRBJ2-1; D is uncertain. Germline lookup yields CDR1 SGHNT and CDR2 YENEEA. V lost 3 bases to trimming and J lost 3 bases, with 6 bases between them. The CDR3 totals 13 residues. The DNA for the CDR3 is TGTGCCAGCAGCTTTTCAAACTACAATGAGCAGTTCTTC. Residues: CASSFSNYNEQFF.

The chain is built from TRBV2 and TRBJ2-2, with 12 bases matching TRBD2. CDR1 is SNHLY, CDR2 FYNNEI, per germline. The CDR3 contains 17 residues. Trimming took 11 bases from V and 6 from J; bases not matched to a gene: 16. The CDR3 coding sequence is TGTGCCGACCGAGCGGGGACTAGCGGGCCGGGGGCCGGGGAGCTGTTTTTT. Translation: CADRAGTSGPGAGELFF.

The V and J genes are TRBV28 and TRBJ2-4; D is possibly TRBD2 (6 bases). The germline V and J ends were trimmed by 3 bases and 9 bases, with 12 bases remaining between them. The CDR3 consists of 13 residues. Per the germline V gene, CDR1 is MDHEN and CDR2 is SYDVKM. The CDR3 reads CASSFAPRGIQYF. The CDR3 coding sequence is TGTGCCAGCAGTTTCGCCCCGCGGGGCATTCAGTACTTC.

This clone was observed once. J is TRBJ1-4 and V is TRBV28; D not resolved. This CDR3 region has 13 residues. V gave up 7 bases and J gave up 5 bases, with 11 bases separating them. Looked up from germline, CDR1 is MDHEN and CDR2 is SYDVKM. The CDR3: CASTRRLNEKLFF. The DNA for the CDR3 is TGTGCCAGCACGAGGCGGTTGAATGAAAAACTGTTTTTT.

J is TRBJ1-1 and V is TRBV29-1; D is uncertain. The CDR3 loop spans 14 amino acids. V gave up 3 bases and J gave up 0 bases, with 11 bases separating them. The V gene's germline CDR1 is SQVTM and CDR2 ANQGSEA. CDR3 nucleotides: TGCAGCGTTGACCGGGGAGTCATGAACACTGAAGCTTTCTTT. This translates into CSVDRGVMNTEAFF.

The CDR3 sequence: CASSLSTSGRYGGNEQFF. CDR3 nucleotides: TGTGCCAGCAGCTTGAGTACTAGCGGGAGGTATGGTGGCAATGAGCAGTTCTTC. The chain has TRBV5-4 and TRBJ2-1; 12 nucleotides agree with TRBD2. The V gene's germline CDR1 is SGHNT and CDR2 YYREEE (reference sequence). V shed 1 base, J shed 6 bases, and the junction held 11 bases outside the gene matches. The length of the CDR3 is 18 residues.